The rows below give T cell receptor beta chains drawn from one sample of a study of CD8 T cells in ankylosing spondylitis. TCRdb reprocessed the 5' RACE reads with MiXCR, giving one entry per CDR3 protein. This table has more than 300,000 distinct CDR3 sequences, 7.5% to 9% appearing once. Sequenced material: blood, either unsorted or a sorted T cell fraction (not recorded which). The source is a male donor with ankylosing spondylitis. The CDR3 runs from the conserved cysteine through the conserved F or W. The D gene is left open where the match is weak. Where a row states a size, it is once, few, many or the class of an expanded clone; other rows omit it.

TRBD2 TRBJ2-1 TRBV5-1 many CASSPFSGRYNEQFF TGCGCCAGCAGCCCTTTTAGCGGGAGGTACAATGAGCAGTTCTTC
NA TRBJ2-7 TRBV29-1 few CSAREGPGNYEQYF TGCAGCGCCAGAGAGGGTCCAGGAAACTACGAGCAGTACTTC
TRBD2 TRBJ2-3 TRBV7-2 many CASSYRTRNTDTQYF TGTGCCAGCAGCTACCGGACTAGGAACACAGATACGCAGTATTTT
NA TRBJ2-5 TRBV12-3/TRBV12-4 NA CASSLNGETQYF TGTGCCAGCAGTTTGAACGGGGAGACCCAGTACTTC
TRBD2 TRBJ2-7 TRBV3-1 few CASRTSGSLEQYF TGTGCCAGCCGGACTAGCGGGAGTCTCGAGCAGTACTTC
NA TRBJ1-2 TRBV7-2 NA CASSLEAQGLDGYTF TGTGCCAGCAGCTTAGAAGCGCAGGGCCTCGATGGCTACACCTTC
TRBD1 TRBJ2-7 TRBV5-1 few CASRDRVDEQYF TGCGCCAGCAGGGACAGGGTCGACGAGCAGTACTTC
TRBD2 TRBJ2-2 TRBV11-3 NA CASSLSGGFTGELFF TGTGCCAGCAGCCTTAGCGGGGGGTTCACCGGGGAGCTGTTTTTT
NA TRBJ2-5 TRBV5-1 NA CASSLVGGTETQYF TGCGCCAGCAGCTTGGTTGGGGGAACAGAGACCCAGTACTTC
NA TRBJ2-6 TRBV5-1 many CASAPYSGANVLTF TGCGCCAGCGCCCCCTACTCTGGGGCCAACGTCCTGACTTTC
TRBD2 TRBJ2-5 TRBV20-1 few CSALGLAGDGETQYF TGCAGTGCCCTGGGACTAGCGGGAGACGGTGAGACCCAGTACTTC
TRBD1 TRBJ1-1 TRBV7-6 NA CASSLQDRGFDEAFF TGTGCCAGCAGCTTACAGGACAGGGGGTTTGATGAAGCTTTCTTT
NA TRBJ2-3 TRBV20-1 few CSARVRSRTDTQYF TGCAGTGCTAGGGTTCGATCCAGGACAGATACGCAGTATTTT
NA TRBJ2-2 TRBV12-3/TRBV12-4 many CATKRQVYSTGELFF TGTGCCACCAAAAGACAGGTGTATAGCACCGGGGAGCTGTTTTTT
TRBD2 TRBJ2-5 TRBV3-1 few CASSQASTSGTQETQYF TGTGCCAGCAGCCAAGCCTCGACTAGCGGTACCCAAGAGACCCAGTACTTC
NA TRBJ2-2 TRBV3-1 few CASSGTSADAGELFF TGTGCCAGCAGCGGAACTAGTGCGGACGCCGGGGAGCTGTTTTTT
NA TRBJ2-3 TRBV9 few CASSVATGSTDTQYF TGTGCCAGCAGCGTAGCTACGGGGAGCACAGATACGCAGTATTTT
NA TRBJ2-3 TRBV21-1 many CASIDSPNSDTQYF TGTGCCAGTATCGACTCGCCCAATTCAGATACGCAGTATTTT
TRBD1 TRBJ1-2 TRBV10-3 NA CAISPGQGWPNYGYTF TGTGCCATCAGCCCGGGACAGGGGTGGCCTAACTATGGCTACACCTTC
NA TRBJ1-5 TRBV7-2 few CASSLEGGYSNQPQHF TGTGCCAGCAGCTTAGAGGGGGGTTATAGCAATCAGCCCCAGCATTTT
TRBD1 TRBJ1-1 TRBV5-1 NA CASSHQSTGGASEAFF TGCGCCAGCAGCCACCAAAGTACAGGGGGCGCATCTGAAGCTTTCTTT
TRBD2 TRBJ2-1 TRBV7-2 NA CASSLAPLAGGRDEQFF TGTGCCAGCAGCTTAGCCCCACTAGCGGGAGGGCGGGATGAGCAGTTCTTC
NA TRBJ2-7 TRBV5-1 NA CASSPTGSDSHEQYF TGCGCCAGCAGCCCGACAGGCTCTGATTCCCACGAGCAGTACTTC
NA TRBJ1-1 TRBV29-1 many CSVVLIRGNTEAFF TGCAGCGTTGTCCTCATCAGGGGAAACACTGAAGCTTTCTTT
NA TRBJ1-1 TRBV18 many CASSPAGGATEAFF TGTGCCAGCTCACCAGCCGGGGGGGCCACTGAAGCTTTCTTT
TRBD1 TRBJ1-2 TRBV29-1 NA CSVAQGAYYGYTF TGCAGCGTAGCACAGGGGGCTTATTATGGCTACACCTTC
TRBD2 TRBJ2-7 TRBV3-1 few CASSQGPSGIYEQYF TGTGCCAGCAGCCAAGGCCCTAGCGGGATTTACGAGCAGTACTTC
TRBD1 TRBJ1-1 TRBV25-1 NA CASSGGQGGNTEAFF TGTGCCAGCAGTGGCGGACAGGGAGGGAACACTGAAGCTTTCTTT
TRBD1 TRBJ2-7 TRBV28 few CASSQGAGFREQYF TGTGCCAGCAGTCAGGGGGCAGGATTTCGGGAGCAGTACTTC
TRBD2 TRBJ2-3 TRBV3-1 many CASSQASGRLTDTQYF TGTGCCAGCAGCCAAGCTAGCGGGAGACTCACAGATACGCAGTATTTT
NA TRBJ1-5 TRBV7-9 NA CASSSSDVGHQPQHF TGTGCCAGCAGCTCCTCTGACGTAGGGCACCAGCCCCAGCATTTT
NA TRBJ2-2 TRBV5-6 NA CASSLRQSNTGELFF TGTGCCAGCAGCTTACGACAATCGAACACCGGGGAGCTGTTTTTT
TRBD2 TRBJ2-3 TRBV29-1 few CSVRAGVTDTQYF TGCAGCGTGAGAGCGGGAGTGACAGATACGCAGTATTTT
NA TRBJ2-1 TRBV24-1 few CATYGCGGGGSGDEQFF TGTGCCACCTACGGGTGTGGCGGCGGAGGGAGTGGGGATGAGCAGTTCTTC
NA TRBJ1-1 TRBV5-1 NA CASSPGVGGSTEAFF TGCGCCAGCAGCCCGGGGGTCGGGGGAAGCACTGAAGCTTTCTTT
TRBD2 TRBJ2-4 TRBV20-1 few CSALTSGRNIQYF TGCAGTGCTCTGACTAGCGGGAGAAACATTCAGTACTTC
NA TRBJ2-2 TRBV7-6 NA CASSLPITGELFF TGTGCCAGCAGTCTCCCAATTACCGGGGAGCTGTTTTTT